This entry lists 21 T cell receptor beta chains sequenced from one sample in a study of response to subunit inactivated influenza vaccine. Each CDR3 protein is one row after TCRdb ran MiXCR on the RT-PCR reads. The sample carries hundreds of thousands of distinct CDR3 sequences, roughly 13% recorded once. Sample: PBMCs from blood, taken 35 to 45 days after vaccination. These receptors all stem from a man in his forties or fifties who received an inactivated influenza vaccine.

The chain links TRBV4-2 to TRBJ1-6; D possibly corresponds to TRBD1 (5 bases). Per germline, CDR1 LGHNA and CDR2 YNFKEQ. Trimming removed 3 bases at V and 8 bases at J, with 14 bases between. The CDR3 has 15 residues. CDR3 region: CASSHRQGGDSPLHF. DNA of the CDR3: TGTGCCAGCAGCCACCGTCAGGGCGGTGATTCACCCCTCCACTTT.

The chain recombines TRBV6-2 or TRBV6-3 with TRBJ2-1; 9 bases are shared with TRBD2. CDR1 is MNHEY, CDR2 SVGEGT, per germline. V lost 0 bases, J lost 0 bases, and 9 bases stayed unmatched. The CDR3 extends over 19 amino acids. The CDR3 nucleotides read TGTGCCAGCAGTTACTCCGGCCTAGCGGGATTAAGCTCCTACAATGAGCAGTTCTTC. Protein sequence: CASSYSGLAGLSSYNEQFF.

This clonotype was counted at least ten times. The rearrangement joins TRBV6-5 to TRBJ2-5, with D tentatively TRBD2 (6 bases). Germline V gives CDR1 MNHEY, CDR2 SVGAGI. The CDR3 runs 15 residues. V lost 5 bases and J lost 9, with 22 bases in between. CDR3 nucleotides: TGTGCCAGCAGTCACGGGACGGGAGCGGAGAGACCCCAGTACTTC. This gives the protein CASSHGTGAERPQYF.

The chain recombines TRBV6-6 with TRBJ2-5, with a weak D call TRBD1 (5 bases). The CDR3 contains 13 residues. Per the germline V gene, CDR1 is MNHNY and CDR2 is SVGAGI (reference sequence). The V and J ends lost 7 bases and 5 bases respectively, with 14 bases between them. In DNA, the CDR3 is TGTGCCAGCACCCAGACAGTCTACGAGACCCAGTACTTC. The encoded protein is CASTQTVYETQYF.

This clonotype was recorded a few times. This chain uses TRBV20-1 with TRBJ2-5, with D hard to call. V was clipped by 4 bases and J by 5 bases, with 17 bases between them. Per germline, CDR1 DFQATT and CDR2 SNEGSKA (reference sequence). The CDR3 runs 14 residues. CDR3 coding DNA: TGCAGTGCTAAGGTTGGGTCCAGTGGGGAGACCCAGTACTTC. Translation gives CSAKVGSSGETQYF.

The chain recombines TRBV20-1 with TRBJ2-5, with 12 bases aligning to TRBD2. From germline, CDR1 is DFQATT and CDR2 SNEGSKA (reference sequence). V shed 5 bases and J 4 bases; nucleotides not matched to a gene: 5. The CDR3 is made up of 14 amino acids. Here the CDR3 reads CSAFWGLAGETQYF. The CDR3, as DNA: TGCAGTGCTTTTTGGGGACTAGCGGGAGAGACCCAGTACTTC.

In its sample, this clonotype was seen a few times. The rearrangement links TRBV20-1 to TRBJ2-7; 8 nucleotides match TRBD2. Germline assignment: CDR1 DFQATT and CDR2 SNEGSKA (reference sequence). With 6 bases clipped from V and 3 bases from J, the junction kept 10 bases outside the gene matches. The CDR3 length is 14 residues. CDR3 nucleotides: TGCAGTGCAACACCAGCGGGAGTAGGCTACGAGCAGTACTTC. It yields the protein CSATPAGVGYEQYF.

This clonotype showed up just a few times. For the CDR3, the DNA is TGCGGGGGACTAGCGAGCCAAGAGACCCAGTACTTC. Amino acids: CGGLASQETQYF. The chain couples TRBV20-1 to TRBJ2-5; 10 bases map to TRBD2. Germline CDR1 and CDR2: DFQATT and SNEGSKA (reference sequence). This CDR3 region has 12 residues.

The chain carries TRBV7-9 and TRBJ2-5; TRBD1 might be the D (6 bases). This CDR3 comprises 14 residues. Trimming took 1 base from V and 9 from J, leaving 15 bases between them. The germline gives CDR1 SEHNR, CDR2 FQNEAQ (reference sequence). DNA of the CDR3: TGTGCCAGCAGCTTAGGCAACACAGGGTTTGCCCAGTACTTC. Its translation: CASSLGNTGFAQYF. The whole variable domain, remainder taken from reference TRBV7-9 and TRBJ2-5, is DTGVSQNPRHKITKRGQNVTFRCDPISEHNRLYWYRQTLGQGPEFLTYFQNEAQLEKSRLLSDRFSAERPKGSFSTLEIQRTEQGDSAMYLCASSLGNTGFAQYFGPGTRLLVL.

V gene TRBV3-1 combines with J gene TRBJ2-3, with TRBD1 as a possible D gene (6 bases). V lost 11 bases and J lost 6, with 24 bases in between. Per germline, CDR1 LGHDT and CDR2 YNNKEL (reference sequence). This CDR3 has 15 residues. DNA for the CDR3: TGTGCCTCCTCCCAACGTAACAGGGTAACGGATACGCAGTATTTT. Translation: CASSQRNRVTDTQYF.

The table lists this clonotype with a few counts. The genes are TRBV4-2 and TRBJ2-1; no clear D. This CDR3 region has 13 residues. Trimming took 0 bases from V and 12 from J, leaving 12 bases between them. Germline CDR1 is LGHNA and CDR2 is YNFKEQ. CDR3 sequence: CASSQEPGLVQFF. The CDR3 nucleotides are TGTGCCAGCAGCCAAGAACCCGGGCTTGTGCAGTTCTTC.

This rearrangement joins TRBV6-1 to TRBJ1-1, with a weak D call TRBD1 (6 bases). V was shortened by 6 bases and J by 4 bases, with 15 bases between the two germline ends. Germline CDR1 MNHNS, CDR2 SASEGT. There are 14 residues in the CDR3. Here the CDR3 reads CASRWRAGATEAFF. The DNA for the CDR3 is TGTGCCAGCAGGTGGAGGGCAGGGGCCACTGAAGCTTTCTTT.

This clonotype has ten or more counts. The chain links TRBV20-1 to TRBJ2-5; tentative D call: TRBD2 (6 bases). Germline V lookup: CDR1 DFQATT, CDR2 SNEGSKA (reference sequence). CDR3 size: 16 residues. V shed 2 bases and J shed 3 bases, with 19 bases lying between them. The CDR3 region has the DNA TGCAGTGCTAGAATGTTGGGCGGGACCAAGGAAGAGACCCAGTACTTC. Residues: CSARMLGGTKEETQYF.

This clonotype appeared many times. V is TRBV6-4 and J is TRBJ2-4, with TRBD1 matching over 8 bases. Germline-derived CDR1 and CDR2 are MRHNA and SNTAGT. V was pared by 10 bases and J by 2 bases, with 25 bases of the junction left unmatched. The length of the CDR3 is 20 residues. CDR3 in amino acids: CANPPSSSTGEKCPKNIQYF. The CDR3 nucleotides read TGTGCCAACCCACCCTCGAGTTCGACAGGGGAGAAATGTCCCAAAAACATTCAGTACTTC.

This clonotype was counted between two and nine times. V is TRBV7-9 and J is TRBJ2-5; TRBD2 is a possible D gene (6 bases). The length of the CDR3 is 15 residues. The V gene lost 5 bases and the J gene lost 5 bases, with 18 bases spanning the gap. Germline V lookup: CDR1 SEHNR, CDR2 FQNEAQ (reference sequence). The CDR3 nucleotides read TGTGCCAGCAGCCGTAGACCGGACTATAAGGAGACCCAGTACTTC. This translates into CASSRRPDYKETQYF.

This sequence joins TRBV28 and TRBJ2-7, with 8 bases identical to TRBD1. The germline V gene has CDR1 MDHEN and CDR2 SYDVKM. V trimming: 5 bases; J trimming: 2 bases; junction bases outside the gene matches: 8. The CDR3 spans 15 residues. The CDR3 region has the DNA TGTGCCAGCAGTCTCCCCGGGACAGGACCCTACGAGCAGTACTTC. Translating it yields CASSLPGTGPYEQYF.

This clonotype has just a few counts. CDR3 region: CASTPRDRGPGANVLTF. The CDR3 nucleotides are TGTGCCAGCACCCCTCGGGACAGGGGGCCAGGGGCCAACGTCCTGACTTTC. The V call is TRBV6-2 or TRBV6-3, the J call TRBJ2-6, with 12 bases that match TRBD1. Trimming removed 7 bases from V and 4 bases from J; junction bases left unmatched: 8. In germline, CDR1 is MNHEY, CDR2 SVGEGT. The CDR3 spans 17 residues.

The chain links TRBV18 to TRBJ2-7; D possibly matches TRBD1 or TRBD2 (6 bases each). This CDR3 is 15 amino acids long. V gave up 1 base and J gave up 2 bases, with 12 bases separating them. Germline CDR1 is KGHSH and CDR2 is LQKENI. DNA for the CDR3: TGTGCCAGCTCACCACGGAGGGGGGACGCCTACGAGCAGTACTTC. Translating it yields CASSPRRGDAYEQYF.

This clonotype was seen ten or more times. The rearrangement uses TRBV12-3 or TRBV12-4 and TRBJ1-6, with D tentatively TRBD1 (5 bases). The CDR3 runs 16 residues. The V gene lost 1 base and the J gene lost 5 bases, with 12 bases spanning the gap. The CDR3 DNA follows: TGTGCCAGCAGTTTAGGGTCGGGGGGAAATAATTCACCCCTCCACTTT. Its translation is CASSLGSGGNNSPLHF.

The table lists this clonotype with many counts. The chain combines TRBV5-4 with TRBJ2-5; TRBD2 matches at 12 bases. With V trimmed by 3 bases and J by 4 bases, 10 bases remained unmatched. The CDR3 totals 17 residues. Germline CDR1 and CDR2: SGHNT and YYREEE (reference sequence). The CDR3 sequence is CASSSMTSGSRGETQYF. In DNA, the CDR3 is TGTGCCAGCAGCTCTATGACTAGCGGGAGTCGTGGAGAGACCCAGTACTTC.

CDR3 protein: CASSLAQVYTGELFF. CDR3 bases: TGCGCCAGCAGCTTGGCCCAGGTTTACACCGGGGAGCTGTTTTTT. The chain employs TRBV5-1 and TRBJ2-2, with D uncertain. The CDR3 totals 15 residues. V lost 0 bases and J 3 bases, leaving 9 bases between the germline ends. CDR1 and CDR2 (germline): SGHRS, YFSETQ.